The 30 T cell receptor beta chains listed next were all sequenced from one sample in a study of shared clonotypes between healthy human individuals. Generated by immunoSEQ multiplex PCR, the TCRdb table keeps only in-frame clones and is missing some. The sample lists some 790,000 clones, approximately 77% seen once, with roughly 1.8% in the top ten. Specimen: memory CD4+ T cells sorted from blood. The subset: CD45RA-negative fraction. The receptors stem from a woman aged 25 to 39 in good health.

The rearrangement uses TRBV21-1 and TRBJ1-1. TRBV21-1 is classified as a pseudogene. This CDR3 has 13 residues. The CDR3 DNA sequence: TGTGCCAGCAGCAAAATTTGGGACGTCGAAGCTTTCTTT. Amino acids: CASSKIWDVEAFF.

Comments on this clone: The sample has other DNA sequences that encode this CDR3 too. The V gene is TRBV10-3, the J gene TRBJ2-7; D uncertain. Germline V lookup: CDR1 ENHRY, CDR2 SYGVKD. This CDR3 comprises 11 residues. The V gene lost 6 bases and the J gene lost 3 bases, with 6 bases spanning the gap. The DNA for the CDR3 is TGTGCCATCAGCCGTGACTACGAGCAGTACTTC. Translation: CAISRDYEQYF.

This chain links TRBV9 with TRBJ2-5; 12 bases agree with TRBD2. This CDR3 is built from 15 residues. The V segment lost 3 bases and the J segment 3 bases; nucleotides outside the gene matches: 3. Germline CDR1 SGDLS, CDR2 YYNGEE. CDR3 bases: TGTGCCAGCAGCGCTCGACTAGCGGGAGAAGAGACCCAGTACTTC. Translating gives CASSARLAGEETQYF. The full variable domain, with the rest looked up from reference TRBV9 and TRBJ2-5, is DSGVTQTPKHLITATGQRVTLRCSPRSGDLSVYWYQQSLDQGLQFLIQYYNGEERAKGNILERFSAQQFPDLHSELNLSSLELGDSALYFCASSARLAGEETQYFGPGTRLLVL.

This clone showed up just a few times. The CDR3: CATSRRQGGSSGNTIYF. CDR3 DNA: TGTGCCACCAGCAGGAGACAGGGAGGGAGCTCTGGAAACACCATATATTTT. The chain has TRBV15 and TRBJ1-3, with 7 bases that match TRBD1. Trimming at V came to 3 bases and at J to 0 bases, leaving 8 bases not matched to a gene. Germline V lookup: CDR1 LNHNV, CDR2 YYDKDF (reference sequence). The CDR3 totals 17 residues.

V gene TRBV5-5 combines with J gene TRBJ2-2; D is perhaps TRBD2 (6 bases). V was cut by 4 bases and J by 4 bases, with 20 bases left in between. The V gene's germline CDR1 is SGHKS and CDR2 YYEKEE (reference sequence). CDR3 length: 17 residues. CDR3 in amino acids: CASSLRQPLASTGELFF. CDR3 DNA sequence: TGTGCCAGCAGCCTCAGACAGCCACTAGCTTCCACCGGGGAGCTGTTTTTT.

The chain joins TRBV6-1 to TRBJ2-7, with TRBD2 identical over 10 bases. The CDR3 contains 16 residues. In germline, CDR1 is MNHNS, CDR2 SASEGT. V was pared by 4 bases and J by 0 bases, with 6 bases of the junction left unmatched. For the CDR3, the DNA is TGTGCCAGCAGTGTTAGCGGGGGGTCGAGCTCCTACGAGCAGTACTTC. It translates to CASSVSGGSSSYEQYF.

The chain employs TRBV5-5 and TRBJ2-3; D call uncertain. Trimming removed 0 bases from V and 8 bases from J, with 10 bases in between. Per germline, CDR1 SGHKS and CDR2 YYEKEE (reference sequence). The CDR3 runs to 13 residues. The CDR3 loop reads CASSLAQLTTQYF. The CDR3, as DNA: TGTGCCAGCAGCTTGGCCCAACTGACTACGCAGTATTTT.

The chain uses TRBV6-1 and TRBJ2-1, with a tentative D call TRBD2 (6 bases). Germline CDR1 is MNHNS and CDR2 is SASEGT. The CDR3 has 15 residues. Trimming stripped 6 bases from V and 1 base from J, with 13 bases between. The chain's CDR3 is CASRRSSGSYNEQFF. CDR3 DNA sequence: TGTGCCAGCAGGAGAAGTAGCGGTTCCTACAATGAGCAGTTCTTC.

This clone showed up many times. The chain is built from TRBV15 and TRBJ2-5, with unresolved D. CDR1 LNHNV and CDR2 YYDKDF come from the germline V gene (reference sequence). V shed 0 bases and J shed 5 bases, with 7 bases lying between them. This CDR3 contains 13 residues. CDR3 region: CATSRDQRETQYF. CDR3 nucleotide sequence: TGTGCCACCAGCAGAGATCAACGCGAGACCCAGTACTTC. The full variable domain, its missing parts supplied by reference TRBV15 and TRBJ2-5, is DAMVIQNPRYQVTQFGKPVTLSCSQTLNHNVMYWYQQKSSQAPKLLFHYYDKDFNNEADTPDNFQSRRPNTSFCFLDIRSPGLGDTAMYLCATSRDQRETQYFGPGTRLLVL.

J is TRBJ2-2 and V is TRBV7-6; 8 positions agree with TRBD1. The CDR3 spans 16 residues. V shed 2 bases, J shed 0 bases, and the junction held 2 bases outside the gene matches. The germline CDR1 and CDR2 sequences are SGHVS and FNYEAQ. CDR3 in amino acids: CASSLRTGTNTGELFF. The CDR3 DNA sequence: TGTGCCAGCAGCTTACGGACAGGGACGAACACCGGGGAGCTGTTTTTT.

Here the CDR3 DNA reads TGTGCCAGCAGGGACGACAGGGGGAACTATGGCTACACCTTC. Translating it yields CASRDDRGNYGYTF. The chain carries TRBV28 and TRBJ1-2, with TRBD1 identical over 9 bases. Trimming took 6 bases from V and 2 from J; bases not matched to a gene: 4. The CDR3 covers 14 residues. CDR1 and CDR2 from the germline V gene are MDHEN and SYDVKM.

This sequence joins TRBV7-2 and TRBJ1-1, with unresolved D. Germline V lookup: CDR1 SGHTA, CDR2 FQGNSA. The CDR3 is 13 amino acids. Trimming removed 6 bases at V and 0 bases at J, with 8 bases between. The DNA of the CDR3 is TGTGCCAGCAGGTTAACAGTGAACACTGAAGCTTTCTTT. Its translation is CASRLTVNTEAFF.

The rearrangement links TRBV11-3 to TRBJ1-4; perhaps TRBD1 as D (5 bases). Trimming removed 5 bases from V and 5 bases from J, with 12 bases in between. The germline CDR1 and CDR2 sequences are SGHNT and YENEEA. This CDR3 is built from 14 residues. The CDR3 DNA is TGTGCCAGCAGCCCGGACATGGAGAATGAAAAACTGTTTTTT. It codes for CASSPDMENEKLFF.

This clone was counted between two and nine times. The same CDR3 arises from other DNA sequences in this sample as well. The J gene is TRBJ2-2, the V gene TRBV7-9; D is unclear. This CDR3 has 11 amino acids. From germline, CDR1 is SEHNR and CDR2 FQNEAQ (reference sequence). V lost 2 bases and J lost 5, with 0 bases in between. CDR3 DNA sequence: TGTGCCAGCAGCTTAACCGGGGAGCTGTTTTTT. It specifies CASSLTGELFF.

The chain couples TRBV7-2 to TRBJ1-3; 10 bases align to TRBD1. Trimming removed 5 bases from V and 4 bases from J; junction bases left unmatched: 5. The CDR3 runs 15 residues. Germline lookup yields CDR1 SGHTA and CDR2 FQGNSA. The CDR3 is CASSLGQGYGNTIYF. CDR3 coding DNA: TGTGCCAGCAGCCTGGGACAGGGGTACGGAAACACCATATATTTT.

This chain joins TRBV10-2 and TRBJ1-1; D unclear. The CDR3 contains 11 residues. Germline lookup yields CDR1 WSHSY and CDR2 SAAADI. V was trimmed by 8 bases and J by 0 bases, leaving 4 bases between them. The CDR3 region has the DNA TGCGCCAGCTGCCTGAACACTGAAGCTTTCTTT. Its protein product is CASCLNTEAFF.

This CDR3 reads CASSPRQGAARNTIYF. CDR3 DNA sequence: TGTGCCAGCTCACCCCGACAGGGAGCTGCTAGAAACACCATATATTTT. This rearrangement joins TRBV18 to TRBJ1-3; TRBD1 matches at 7 bases. V lost 3 bases to trimming and J lost 5 bases; unmatched junction nucleotides: 10. The CDR3 is made up of 16 amino acids. CDR1 and CDR2 from the germline V gene are KGHSH and LQKENI.

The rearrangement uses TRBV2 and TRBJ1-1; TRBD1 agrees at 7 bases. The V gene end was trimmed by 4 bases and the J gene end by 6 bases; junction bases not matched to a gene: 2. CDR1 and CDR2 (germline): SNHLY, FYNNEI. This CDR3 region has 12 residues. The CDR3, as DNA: TGTGCCAGCAGTGGGCAGGGGGCTGAAGCTTTCTTT. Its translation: CASSGQGAEAFF.

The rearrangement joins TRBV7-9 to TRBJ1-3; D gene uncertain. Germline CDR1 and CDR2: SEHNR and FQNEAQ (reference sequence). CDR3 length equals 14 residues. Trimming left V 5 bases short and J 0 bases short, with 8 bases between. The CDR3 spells CASSPILSGNTIYF. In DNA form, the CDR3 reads TGTGCCAGCAGCCCAATACTCTCTGGAAACACCATATATTTT. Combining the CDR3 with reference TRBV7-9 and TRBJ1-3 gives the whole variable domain DTGVSQNPRHKITKRGQNVTFRCDPISEHNRLYWYRQTLGQGPEFLTYFQNEAQLEKSRLLSDRFSAERPKGSFSTLEIQRTEQGDSAMYLCASSPILSGNTIYFGEGSWLTVV.

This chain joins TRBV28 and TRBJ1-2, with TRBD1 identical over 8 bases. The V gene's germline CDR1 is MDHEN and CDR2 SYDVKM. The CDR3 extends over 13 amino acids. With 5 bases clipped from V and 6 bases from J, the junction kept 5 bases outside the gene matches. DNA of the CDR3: TGTGCCAGCAGTACGGGACAGGCCCATGGCTACACCTTC. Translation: CASSTGQAHGYTF.

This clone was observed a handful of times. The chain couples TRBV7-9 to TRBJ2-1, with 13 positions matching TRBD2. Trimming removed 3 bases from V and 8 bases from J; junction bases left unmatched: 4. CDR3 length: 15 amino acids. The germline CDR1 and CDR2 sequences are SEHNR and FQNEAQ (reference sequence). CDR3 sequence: CASSFGTSGIDEQFF. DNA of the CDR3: TGTGCCAGCAGCTTTGGGACTAGCGGGATCGATGAGCAGTTCTTC.

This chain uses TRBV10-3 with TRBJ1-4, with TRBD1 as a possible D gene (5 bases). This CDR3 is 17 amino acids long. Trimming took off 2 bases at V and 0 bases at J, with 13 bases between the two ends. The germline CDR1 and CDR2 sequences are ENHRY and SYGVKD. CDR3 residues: CAISERGASTTNEKLFF. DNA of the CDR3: TGTGCCATCAGTGAGAGGGGAGCATCTACAACTAATGAAAAACTGTTTTTT.

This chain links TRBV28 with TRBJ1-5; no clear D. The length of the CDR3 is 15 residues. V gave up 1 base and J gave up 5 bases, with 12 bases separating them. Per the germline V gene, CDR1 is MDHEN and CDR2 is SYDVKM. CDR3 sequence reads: CASSLYGKPDQPQHF. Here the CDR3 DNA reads TGTGCCAGCAGTTTATACGGAAAACCCGATCAGCCCCAGCATTTT.

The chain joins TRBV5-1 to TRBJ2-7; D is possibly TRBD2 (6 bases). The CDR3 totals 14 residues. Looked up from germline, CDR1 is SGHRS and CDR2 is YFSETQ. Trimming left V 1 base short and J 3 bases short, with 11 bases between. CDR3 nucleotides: TGCGCCAGCAGCTTGTCAACGGGAGTCTACGAGCAGTACTTC. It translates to CASSLSTGVYEQYF.

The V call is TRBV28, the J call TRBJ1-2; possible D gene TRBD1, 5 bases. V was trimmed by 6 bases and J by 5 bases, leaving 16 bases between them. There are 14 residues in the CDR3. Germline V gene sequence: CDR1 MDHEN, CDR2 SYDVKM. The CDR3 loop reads CASSLPQGPYGYTF. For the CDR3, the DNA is TGTGCCAGCAGCCTTCCGCAGGGTCCATATGGCTACACCTTC.

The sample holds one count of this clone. CDR3 in amino acids: CSVSGGTQETQYF. The CDR3 nucleotides are TGCAGCGTTTCGGGCGGTACACAAGAGACCCAGTACTTC. The chain joins TRBV29-1 to TRBJ2-5; D not resolved. The CDR3 runs 13 residues. Trimming left V 5 bases short and J 2 bases short, with 12 bases between. The germline V gene has CDR1 SQVTM and CDR2 ANQGSEA. Complete variable domain (other parts from reference TRBV29-1 and TRBJ2-5): SAVISQKPSRDICQRGTSLTIQCQVDSQVTMMFWYRQQPGQSLTLIATANQGSEATYESGFVIDKFPISRPNLTFSTLTVSNMSPEDSSIYLCSVSGGTQETQYFGPGTRLLVL.

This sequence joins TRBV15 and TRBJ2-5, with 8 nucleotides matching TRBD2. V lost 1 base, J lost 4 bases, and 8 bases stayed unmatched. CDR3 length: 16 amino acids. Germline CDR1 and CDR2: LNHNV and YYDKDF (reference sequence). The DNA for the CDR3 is TGTGCCACCAGCAGAGGGAACGGGAGGGCCAGAGAGACCCAGTACTTC. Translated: CATSRGNGRARETQYF.

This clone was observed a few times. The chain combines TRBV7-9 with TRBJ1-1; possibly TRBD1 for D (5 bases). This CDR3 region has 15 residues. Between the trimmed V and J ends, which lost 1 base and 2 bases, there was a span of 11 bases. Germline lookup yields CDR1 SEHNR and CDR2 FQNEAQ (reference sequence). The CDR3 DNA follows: TGTGCCAGCAGCTTAGAGGGGCTCCAAAACACTGAAGCTTTCTTT. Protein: CASSLEGLQNTEAFF.

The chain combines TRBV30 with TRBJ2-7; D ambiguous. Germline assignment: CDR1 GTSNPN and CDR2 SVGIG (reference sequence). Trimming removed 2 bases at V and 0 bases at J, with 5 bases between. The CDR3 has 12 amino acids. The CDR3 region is CAWSFSSYEQYF. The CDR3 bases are TGTGCCTGGAGTTTCAGCTCCTACGAGCAGTACTTC.

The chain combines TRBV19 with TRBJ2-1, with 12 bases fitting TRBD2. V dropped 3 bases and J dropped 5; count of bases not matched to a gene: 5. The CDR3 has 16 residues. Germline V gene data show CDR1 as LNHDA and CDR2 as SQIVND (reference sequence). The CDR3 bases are TGTGCCAGTAGTATCTCTACTAGCGGGAGGAACAATGAGCAGTTCTTC. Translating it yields CASSISTSGRNNEQFF.